This TCR beta chain comes out of a study of glioma-infiltrating T cells after dendritic cell vaccination listed by TCRdb under 2016. Notes on the research overall: A cohort of 15 or so glioblastoma patients from Phase I and II dendritic cell vaccination trials was included, of whom 9 were newly diagnosed and 6 had recurrent disease. Survival after dendritic cell vaccination was correlated with TCR sequencing metrics, such as TIL content and the overlap between tumor and blood repertoires. In glioblastoma patients vaccinated with dendritic cells, deep sequencing of TCR beta CDR3 regions served to measure the amount of tumor-infiltrating lymphocytes and to compare repertoires between tumor and blood. Patients received three intradermal dendritic cell vaccine injections at biweekly intervals in the arm below the axilla. Autologous tumor lysate-pulsed dendritic cell vaccination was administered to the patients between 2003 and 2012. To make the vaccine, monocyte-derived dendritic cells were cultured for 7 to 8 days with IL-4 and GM-CSF and then pulsed overnight with autologous tumor lysate.

The time point label, read with the paper, signifies: after dendritic cell vaccination, including at tumor progression/relapse. Patients were selected for having adequate residual fresh-frozen tumor tissue and more than two years of available survival data. Molecular status otherwise varied across the glioblastoma patients, but none of them carried an isocitrate dehydrogenase mutation. PBMC were collected before vaccination, two weeks after the third vaccination, and at tumor progression if progression occurred. The Qiagen DNeasy Blood extraction Kit was used for extraction of genomic DNA. On the study overall, not on this receptor specifically: The three-group TCR overlap response model was described as speculative and requiring prospective validation. Higher estimated pretreatment TIL content predicted longer time to progression and overall survival after dendritic cell vaccination. No direct relationship between TCR clonality and survival was found, suggesting a diverse polyclonal response may matter. The cohort was small and heterogeneous, only a few patients had full blood and tumor sets, and even fewer had initial-recurrent tumor pairs.

V and J lose 2 bases and 0 bases, and a span of 10 bases separates them. The germline V gene specifies KGHSH as CDR1 and LQKENI as CDR2. Measured from the cysteine to the phenylalanine, the CDR3 is 15 residues long. Solely the CDR3 DNA is kept, with 45 bases framed from the first base. Regarding this clone: What antigen it recognizes has not been identified. One base away there is no much larger clone; base qualities are not given.

Using the immunoSEQ assay, TCRB CDR3 regions were amplified from 1.5 to 2 micrograms of genomic DNA, or from all available DNA when less than that was on hand. The multiplex PCR employed 60 forward primers targeting TCR V beta segments and 13 reverse primers targeting J beta segments. To estimate the number of reads per starting template, synthetic control templates were added to each sample at limiting dilution. Sequencing produced 87 bp reads on the Illumina HiSeq System. Regarding the original processing steps: PCR and sequencing errors were removed by a nearest neighbor algorithm that merged closely related sequences. TCR overlap was defined as the percentage of unique tumor TCR beta sequences that were also found in the peripheral blood of the same patient. Here the immuneACCESS table is served through TCRdb, limited to in-frame sequences with V and J called. Missing clones are a known gap in these copies; in checked studies unresolved V genes cover under half, and the rest lacks a known reason. V, J and clone size reflect that table, while D and trimming were determined from the DNA. The sample includes tens of thousands of clones, with around 84% observed a single time. The top ten hold approximately 8% of the sample.

The specimen comprised blood, sampled after dendritic cell vaccination. This TCR came from a human donor with glioblastoma. This receptor chain uses TRBV18 and TRBJ1-2; TRBD1 is perhaps the D gene, given 6 matching bases. The CDR3 protein sequence reads: CASSPRTATNYGYTF. The DNA reads as follows: TGTGCCAGCTCACCAAGGACAGCAACTAACTATGGCTACACCTTC.